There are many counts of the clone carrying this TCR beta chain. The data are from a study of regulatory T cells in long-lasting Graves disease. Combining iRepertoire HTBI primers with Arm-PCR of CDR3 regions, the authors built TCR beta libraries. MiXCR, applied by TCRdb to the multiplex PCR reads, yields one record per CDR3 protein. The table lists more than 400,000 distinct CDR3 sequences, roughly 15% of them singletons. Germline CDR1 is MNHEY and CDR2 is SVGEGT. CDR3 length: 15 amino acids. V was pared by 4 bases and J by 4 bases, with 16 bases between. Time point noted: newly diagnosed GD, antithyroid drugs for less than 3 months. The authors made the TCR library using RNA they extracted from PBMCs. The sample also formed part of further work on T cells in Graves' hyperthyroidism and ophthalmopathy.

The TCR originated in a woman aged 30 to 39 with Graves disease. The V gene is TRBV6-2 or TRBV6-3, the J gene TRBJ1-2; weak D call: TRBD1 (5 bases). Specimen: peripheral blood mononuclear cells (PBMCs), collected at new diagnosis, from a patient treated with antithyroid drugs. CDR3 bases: TGTGCCAGCAGTTGGGGCGCCGCGCTGACCTATGGCTACACCTTC. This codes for CASSWGAALTYGYTF.